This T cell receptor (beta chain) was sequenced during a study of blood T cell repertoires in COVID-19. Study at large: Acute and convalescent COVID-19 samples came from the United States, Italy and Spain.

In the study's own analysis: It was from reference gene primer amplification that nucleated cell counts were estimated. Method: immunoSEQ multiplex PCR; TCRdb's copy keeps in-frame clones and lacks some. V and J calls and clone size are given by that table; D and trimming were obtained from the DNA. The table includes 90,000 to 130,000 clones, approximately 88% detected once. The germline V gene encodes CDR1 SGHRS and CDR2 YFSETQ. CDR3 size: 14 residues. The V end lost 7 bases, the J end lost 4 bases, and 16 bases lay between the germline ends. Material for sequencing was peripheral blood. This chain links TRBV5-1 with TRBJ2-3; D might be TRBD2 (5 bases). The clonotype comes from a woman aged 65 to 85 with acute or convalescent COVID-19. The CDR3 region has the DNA TGCGCCAGCTCACGGAGGTTGGAGTCAGATACGCAGTATTTT. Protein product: CASSRRLESDTQYF.